Reported below is one T cell receptor beta chain. Its antigen is unknown. This sample is part of a study of beta chain features in type 1 diabetes. TCRB transcripts that were expressed got sequenced, as all of the isolated RNA had been reverse transcribed. Libraries were prepared by immunoSEQ multiplex PCR; TCRdb keeps only in-frame clonotypes and omits some of them. The table has under 300,000 clones, under 8.5% seen once. The study's findings and limits: Fewer insertions but more deletions were seen at VDJ junctions in type 1 diabetes patients.

This CDR3 is built from 15 residues. From germline, CDR1 is MDHEN and CDR2 SYDVKM. The V gene end was trimmed by 6 bases and the J gene end by 6 bases; junction bases not matched to a gene: 8. The receptor was isolated from a woman aged 18-29 years in good health. Sequenced input: central memory CD4+ T cells from blood. The gene calls are TRBV28 and TRBJ2-5; 12 bases are shared with TRBD2. As DNA, the CDR3 is TGTGCCAGCAGACCTAGCGGGGGGGCCGGGAAGACCCAGTACTTC. It translates to CASRPSGGAGKTQYF.